This TCR beta chain emerged from a study of human T cells and chemical hapten exposure. Study-wide findings and caveats: DPC sensitization did not alter TCRs above 1 in 1000 frequency.

Within the library, unique molecular identifiers were attached to each individual cDNA molecule. A single record per CDR3 protein comes from TCRdb applying MiXCR to the RACE reads. The table includes about 350,000 distinct CDR3 sequences, more than 5% detected once. CDR3 length equals 16 residues. V was clipped by 4 bases and J by 1 base, with 16 bases between them. Germline CDR1 LGHDT, CDR2 YNNKEL (reference sequence). Time point specified: patch test 2, 6 weeks after DPC sensitization. This sample's treatment: therapeutic diphenylcyclopropenone sensitization with weekly scalp DPC. Before extraction, the whole blood was not fractionated, and total RNA was taken from it. This clonotype was seen repeatedly, ten times or more. Its target is unknown.

This chain links TRBV3-1 with TRBJ1-2, with no clear D. Material: whole blood, obtained in connection with sensitization to the hapten diphenylcyclopropenone (DPC). The receptor comes from a woman aged 18-30 years with alopecia areata. Some clones in this sample may be carry-over from other donors' samples. Here the CDR3 DNA reads TGTGCCAGCAGCCCGCGTGTCGCGCGATTTAACTATGGCTACACCTTC. Translating it yields CASSPRVARFNYGYTF.